These T cell receptor beta chains were read from a single sample in a study of blood T cell repertoires in COVID-19. The protocol was immunoSEQ multiplex PCR, while the TCRdb copy is restricted to in-frame clones and leaves out a portion. This table has about 160,000 clones, approximately 92% appearing once. The sequenced sample was peripheral blood. Receptors were obtained from a woman aged 50 to 60 with acute or convalescent COVID-19. Each CDR3 is given with its conserved first and last residue. Fields, in order: V gene, clone size, J gene, CDR3 length, D gene, CDR3 protein, CDR3 DNA. A D gene is named only where the DNA matches it firmly. Rows may omit the clone size; those that give it use once, few, many or a size class.

V gene: TRBV24-1; clone size: NA; J gene: TRBJ2-1; CDR3 length: 12; D gene: NA; CDR3 protein: CATSDLADFQFF; CDR3 DNA: TGTGCCACCAGTGATCTTGCGGATTTCCAGTTCTTC
V gene: TRBV6-5; clone size: NA; J gene: TRBJ2-1; CDR3 length: 13; D gene: TRBD2; CDR3 protein: CASSYSTREGQFF; CDR3 DNA: TGTGCCAGCAGTTACAGTACCCGGGAGGGGCAGTTCTTC
V gene: TRBV5-8; clone size: NA; J gene: TRBJ2-3; CDR3 length: 17; D gene: TRBD1; CDR3 protein: CASSLGSGQGNTDTQYF; CDR3 DNA: TGTGCCAGCAGCTTGGGGTCCGGACAGGGAAACACAGATACGCAGTATTTT
V gene: TRBV7-2; clone size: NA; J gene: TRBJ1-3; CDR3 length: 14; D gene: NA; CDR3 protein: CASSLGGTIYTIYF; CDR3 DNA: TGTGCCAGCAGCTTGGGGGGGACAATTTACACCATATATTTT
V gene: TRBV5-4; clone size: NA; J gene: TRBJ2-5; CDR3 length: 16; D gene: TRBD2; CDR3 protein: CASRHSSGGFGETQYF; CDR3 DNA: TGTGCCAGCAGGCACTCTAGCGGGGGATTCGGGGAGACCCAGTACTTC
V gene: TRBV4-2; clone size: NA; J gene: TRBJ2-5; CDR3 length: 16; D gene: TRBD1; CDR3 protein: CASSFLRQGGQETQYF; CDR3 DNA: TGTGCCAGCAGCTTCCTCCGACAGGGCGGCCAAGAGACCCAGTACTTC
V gene: TRBV27; clone size: NA; J gene: TRBJ2-7; CDR3 length: 13; D gene: TRBD1; CDR3 protein: CASSQGQVYEQYF; CDR3 DNA: TGTGCCAGCAGCCAAGGACAGGTCTACGAGCAGTACTTC
V gene: TRBV6-7; clone size: NA; J gene: TRBJ2-1; CDR3 length: 13; D gene: NA; CDR3 protein: CASAGRGDQEQFF; CDR3 DNA: TGTGCCAGTGCAGGGCGAGGTGATCAGGAGCAGTTCTTC
V gene: TRBV18; clone size: NA; J gene: TRBJ2-2; CDR3 length: 15; D gene: NA; CDR3 protein: CASSLRAANTGELFF; CDR3 DNA: TGTGCCAGCTCACTGCGGGCCGCGAACACCGGGGAGCTGTTTTTT
V gene: TRBV2; clone size: NA; J gene: TRBJ2-3; CDR3 length: 15; D gene: NA; CDR3 protein: CASSDSWTPDIEQYF; CDR3 DNA: TGTGCCAGCAGTGATTCGTGGACTCCTGATATCGAGCAGTATTTT
V gene: TRBV7-9; clone size: NA; J gene: TRBJ1-1; CDR3 length: 13; D gene: NA; CDR3 protein: CASSPGGAAEAFF; CDR3 DNA: TGTGCCAGCAGCCCCGGTGGTGCGGCTGAAGCTTTCTTT
V gene: TRBV10-3; clone size: NA; J gene: TRBJ1-4; CDR3 length: 14; D gene: TRBD1; CDR3 protein: CATGQGPTNEKLFF; CDR3 DNA: TGTGCCACCGGACAGGGACCAACTAATGAAAAACTGTTTTTT
V gene: TRBV27; clone size: NA; J gene: TRBJ1-2; CDR3 length: 15; D gene: TRBD1; CDR3 protein: CASSWTGGDNYGYTF; CDR3 DNA: TGTGCCAGCAGTTGGACAGGGGGCGATAACTATGGCTACACCTTC
V gene: TRBV4-1; clone size: once; J gene: TRBJ2-5; CDR3 length: 16; D gene: NA; CDR3 protein: CASSQLHSQGPETQYF; CDR3 DNA: TGCGCCAGCAGCCAGTTACATTCTCAGGGTCCTGAGACCCAGTACTTC
V gene: TRBV19; clone size: NA; J gene: TRBJ1-1; CDR3 length: 16; D gene: NA; CDR3 protein: CASRQGPMKMNTEAFF; CDR3 DNA: TGTGCCAGTAGACAGGGACCGATGAAAATGAACACTGAAGCTTTCTTT
V gene: TRBV7-8; clone size: NA; J gene: TRBJ2-2; CDR3 length: 15; D gene: NA; CDR3 protein: CASSLWALNTGELFF; CDR3 DNA: TGTGCCAGCTCTTTATGGGCCCTAAACACCGGGGAGCTGTTTTTT
V gene: TRBV27; clone size: NA; J gene: TRBJ1-6; CDR3 length: 16; D gene: NA; CDR3 protein: CASSFSGFAYNSPLHF; CDR3 DNA: TGTGCCAGCAGTTTCTCAGGGTTCGCATATAATTCACCCCTCCACTTT
V gene: TRBV5-5; clone size: NA; J gene: TRBJ1-2; CDR3 length: 14; D gene: NA; CDR3 protein: CASTFPGHSNGYTF; CDR3 DNA: TGTGCCAGCACCTTTCCGGGACATTCTAATGGCTACACCTTC
V gene: TRBV28; clone size: NA; J gene: TRBJ2-7; CDR3 length: 14; D gene: TRBD1; CDR3 protein: CASSVRQGAYEQYF; CDR3 DNA: TGTGCCAGCAGTGTTCGACAGGGGGCCTACGAGCAGTACTTC
V gene: TRBV19; clone size: NA; J gene: TRBJ2-2; CDR3 length: 16; D gene: NA; CDR3 protein: CASSTRHASNTGELFF; CDR3 DNA: TGTGCCAGTAGTACCCGACACGCTTCGAACACCGGGGAGCTGTTTTTT
V gene: TRBV3-1/TRBV3-2; clone size: NA; J gene: TRBJ1-4; CDR3 length: 17; D gene: NA; CDR3 protein: CASSQDITSATNEKLFF; CDR3 DNA: TGTGCCAGCAGCCAAGATATAACGAGTGCAACTAATGAAAAACTGTTTTTT
V gene: TRBV2; clone size: NA; J gene: TRBJ1-2; CDR3 length: 11; D gene: NA; CDR3 protein: CASVQGYGYTF; CDR3 DNA: TGTGCCAGCGTACAGGGCTATGGCTACACCTTC
V gene: TRBV28; clone size: once; J gene: TRBJ2-2; CDR3 length: 16; D gene: TRBD2; CDR3 protein: CASRRPGLADTGELFF; CDR3 DNA: TGTGCCAGCAGGCGACCGGGACTAGCGGACACCGGGGAGCTGTTTTTT
V gene: TRBV24-1; clone size: once; J gene: TRBJ1-1; CDR3 length: 13; D gene: NA; CDR3 protein: CATSGGGNTEAFF; CDR3 DNA: TGTGCCACCAGTGGGGGGGGCAACACTGAAGCTTTCTTT
V gene: TRBV9; clone size: NA; J gene: TRBJ1-1; CDR3 length: 15; D gene: NA; CDR3 protein: CASSPRLGGAREAFF; CDR3 DNA: TGTGCCAGCAGCCCGCGCCTGGGGGGGGCGCGGGAAGCTTTCTTT
V gene: TRBV28; clone size: NA; J gene: TRBJ1-2; CDR3 length: 13; D gene: NA; CDR3 protein: CASSRRGGYGYTF; CDR3 DNA: TGTGCCTCCTCAAGGAGGGGCGGCTATGGCTACACCTTC
V gene: TRBV18; clone size: NA; J gene: TRBJ1-4; CDR3 length: 16; D gene: NA; CDR3 protein: CASSPGKQTTNEKLFF; CDR3 DNA: TGTGCCAGCTCACCAGGAAAACAGACAACTAATGAAAAACTGTTTTTT
V gene: TRBV30; clone size: NA; J gene: TRBJ2-7; CDR3 length: 14; D gene: TRBD2; CDR3 protein: CAWSLSGTSYEQYF; CDR3 DNA: TGTGCCTGGAGCCTTAGCGGGACCTCCTACGAGCAGTACTTC
V gene: TRBV4-2; clone size: NA; J gene: TRBJ1-6; CDR3 length: 15; D gene: TRBD1; CDR3 protein: CASSPFGTDNSPLHF; CDR3 DNA: TGTGCCAGCAGCCCGTTCGGGACAGATAATTCACCCCTCCACTTT
V gene: TRBV18; clone size: NA; J gene: TRBJ1-4; CDR3 length: 12; D gene: NA; CDR3 protein: CASSPMVGLLVF; CDR3 DNA: TGTGCCAGCTCACCAATGGTTGGTCTACTGGTTTTT
V gene: TRBV20-1; clone size: few; J gene: TRBJ2-1; CDR3 length: 11; D gene: NA; CDR3 protein: CSASRGNEQFF; CDR3 DNA: TGCAGTGCTAGCCGGGGCAATGAGCAGTTCTTC
V gene: TRBV15; clone size: few; J gene: TRBJ2-7; CDR3 length: 17; D gene: NA; CDR3 protein: CATSRDPPGSQPYEQYF; CDR3 DNA: TGTGCCACCAGCAGAGATCCACCAGGATCTCAACCCTACGAGCAGTACTTC
V gene: TRBV6-5; clone size: NA; J gene: TRBJ1-4; CDR3 length: 15; D gene: NA; CDR3 protein: CASRTALEGYEKLFF; CDR3 DNA: TGTGCCAGCAGGACCGCCTTGGAGGGGTATGAAAAACTGTTTTTT
V gene: TRBV19; clone size: NA; J gene: TRBJ1-2; CDR3 length: 15; D gene: NA; CDR3 protein: CAVKSLDTPNYGYTF; CDR3 DNA: TGTGCCGTTAAGAGTCTGGACACCCCTAACTATGGCTACACCTTC
V gene: TRBV18; clone size: NA; J gene: TRBJ1-3; CDR3 length: 13; D gene: NA; CDR3 protein: CASSPGQGNTIYF; CDR3 DNA: TGTGCCAGCTCGCCCGGACAGGGAAACACCATATATTTT
V gene: TRBV28; clone size: NA; J gene: TRBJ1-1; CDR3 length: 15; D gene: NA; CDR3 protein: CASSLITEPNTEAFF; CDR3 DNA: TGTGCCAGCAGTTTAATAACAGAACCGAACACTGAAGCTTTCTTT
V gene: TRBV7-3; clone size: NA; J gene: TRBJ2-1; CDR3 length: 12; D gene: NA; CDR3 protein: CASSSLFGEQFF; CDR3 DNA: TGTGCCAGCAGCTCCCTATTCGGGGAGCAGTTCTTC
V gene: TRBV19; clone size: NA; J gene: TRBJ1-6; CDR3 length: 13; D gene: NA; CDR3 protein: CASRIGVNSPLHF; CDR3 DNA: TGTGCCAGTCGGATAGGAGTAAATTCACCCCTCCACTTT
V gene: TRBV2; clone size: NA; J gene: TRBJ2-7; CDR3 length: 12; D gene: NA; CDR3 protein: CASSEARYEQYF; CDR3 DNA: TGTGCCAGCAGTGAAGCGCGGTACGAGCAGTACTTC
V gene: TRBV30; clone size: NA; J gene: TRBJ1-2; CDR3 length: 12; D gene: NA; CDR3 protein: CAWSELNYGYTF; CDR3 DNA: TGTGCCTGGAGTGAACTAAACTATGGCTACACCTTC
V gene: TRBV7-9; clone size: NA; J gene: TRBJ2-2; CDR3 length: 16; D gene: TRBD1; CDR3 protein: CASSKGQGANTGELFF; CDR3 DNA: TGTGCCAGCAGCAAAGGACAGGGGGCGAACACCGGGGAGCTGTTTTTT
V gene: TRBV28; clone size: NA; J gene: TRBJ2-2; CDR3 length: 14; D gene: NA; CDR3 protein: CASRWDFNTGELFF; CDR3 DNA: TGTGCCAGCAGATGGGACTTCAACACCGGGGAGCTGTTTTTT
V gene: TRBV12-3/TRBV12-4; clone size: NA; J gene: TRBJ1-5; CDR3 length: 12; D gene: TRBD1; CDR3 protein: CASRTGNQPQHF; CDR3 DNA: TGTGCCAGCAGGACAGGGAATCAGCCCCAGCATTTT
V gene: TRBV11-1; clone size: NA; J gene: TRBJ2-7; CDR3 length: 16; D gene: TRBD1; CDR3 protein: CASSSGPGQGAYEQYF; CDR3 DNA: TGTGCCAGCAGCTCGGGGCCGGGACAGGGAGCCTACGAGCAGTACTTC
V gene: TRBV7-2; clone size: NA; J gene: TRBJ1-3; CDR3 length: 15; D gene: TRBD1; CDR3 protein: CASSARQGGGTTIYF; CDR3 DNA: TGTGCCAGCAGCGCGCGACAGGGGGGGGGAACCACCATATATTTT